Presented here are 8 T cell receptor beta chains from one specimen sequenced in a study of blood T cell repertoires in COVID-19. Repertoires were generated with immunoSEQ multiplex PCR, while TCRdb's copy carries only in-frame clones and drops some. The sample holds 140,000 to 150,000 clones; 85% to 90% are singletons and the top ten take approximately 2.8%. Sequenced sample: peripheral blood. These receptors originate from a woman aged 55-69 years with active COVID-19.

The V and J genes are TRBV5-4 and TRBJ2-1; 9 positions match TRBD2. Germline CDR1 and CDR2: SGHNT and YYREEE (reference sequence). V gave up 4 bases and J gave up 1 base; unmatched junction bases: 6. This CDR3 is built from 16 residues. The CDR3 DNA is TGTGCCAGCAGCGCGGGGGGGGGCGTTTCCTACAATGAGCAGTTCTTC. This translates into CASSAGGGVSYNEQFF.

This chain uses TRBV4-1 with TRBJ1-5, with D perhaps matching TRBD1 (5 bases). CDR3 size: 14 residues. The germline CDR1 and CDR2 sequences are MGHRA and YSYEKL. Trimming shortened V by 1 base and J by 8 bases, and 12 bases separated the two germline ends. The CDR3 loop reads CASSQGNRGEPQHF. CDR3 in DNA: TGCGCCAGCAGCCAAGGGAATAGGGGTGAGCCCCAGCATTTT.

The chain links TRBV5-4 to TRBJ2-1; D perhaps matches TRBD2 (5 bases). Germline assignment: CDR1 SGHNT and CDR2 YYREEE (reference sequence). The germline V and J ends were trimmed by 5 bases and 5 bases, with 14 bases remaining between them. The CDR3 contains 14 residues. This CDR3 reads CASSRASGDNEQFF. CDR3 DNA sequence: TGTGCCAGCAGTCGGGCTTCCGGGGACAATGAGCAGTTCTTC.

This chain links TRBV28 with TRBJ2-7; 12 nucleotides match TRBD1. Germline V lookup: CDR1 MDHEN, CDR2 SYDVKM. V shed 4 bases, J shed 5 bases, and the junction held 6 bases outside the gene matches. The CDR3 covers 15 residues. The CDR3 reads CASSSTGTGGHEQYF. For the CDR3, the DNA is TGTGCCAGCAGTTCCACCGGGACAGGGGGCCACGAGCAGTACTTC.

V and J are TRBV6-5 and TRBJ2-3; 9 positions agree with TRBD2. The CDR3 length is 15 residues. Trimming took 5 bases from V and 4 from J; bases not matched to a gene: 7. Germline lookup yields CDR1 MNHEY and CDR2 SVGAGI. The CDR3 protein is CASSRALAGPDTQYF. Written as DNA, the CDR3 is TGTGCCAGCAGTAGGGCACTAGCGGGCCCAGATACGCAGTATTTT.

This clone was seen a single time. The V gene is TRBV5-8, the J gene TRBJ2-5, with TRBD2 matching over 9 bases. Germline values: CDR1 SGHTS, CDR2 YDEGEE. With V trimmed by 2 bases and J by 3 bases, 5 bases remained unmatched. This CDR3 spans 15 amino acids. The CDR3 nucleotides read TGTGCCAGCAGCTTAGCGGGAGGCCGGGAAGAGACCCAGTACTTC. It yields the protein CASSLAGGREETQYF.

V usage is TRBV11-2 and J usage is TRBJ2-1; a possible D gene is TRBD2 (6 bases). With 0 bases removed from V and 5 bases from J, the gap between germline ends came to 17 bases. The CDR3 length is 17 residues. Germline V gene sequence: CDR1 SGHAT, CDR2 FQNNGV. The CDR3 spells CASSLDGSTPPHNEQFF. CDR3 coding DNA: TGTGCCAGCAGCTTAGACGGGAGCACCCCCCCCCACAATGAGCAGTTCTTC.

This clone has more than one count but fewer than ten. The chain carries TRBV9 and TRBJ1-5; unclear D gene. CDR3 length: 18 amino acids. The V end lost 0 bases, the J end lost 6 bases, and 22 bases lay between the germline ends. Germline-derived CDR1 and CDR2 are SGDLS and YYNGEE. Here the CDR3 DNA reads TGTGCCAGCAGCGTAGACCGCAGACATCGACCCCCTACTCAGCCCCAGCATTTT. This codes for CASSVDRRHRPPTQPQHF.